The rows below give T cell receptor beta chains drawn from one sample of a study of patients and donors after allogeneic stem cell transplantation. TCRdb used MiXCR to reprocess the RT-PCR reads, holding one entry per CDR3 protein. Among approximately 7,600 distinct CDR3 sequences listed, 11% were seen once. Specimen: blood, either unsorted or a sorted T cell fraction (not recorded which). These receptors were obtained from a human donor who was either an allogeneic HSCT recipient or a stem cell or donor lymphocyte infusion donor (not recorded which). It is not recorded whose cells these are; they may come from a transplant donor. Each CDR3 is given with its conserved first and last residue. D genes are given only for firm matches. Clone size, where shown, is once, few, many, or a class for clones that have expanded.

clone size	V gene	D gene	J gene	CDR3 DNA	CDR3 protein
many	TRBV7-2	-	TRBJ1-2	TGTGCCAGCAGCGACAGGCCTCCATATGGCTACACCTTC	CASSDRPPYGYTF
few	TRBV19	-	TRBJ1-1	TGTGCCAGTAGTACCCATTTTGGCTTTAAAACTGAAGCTTTCTTT	CASSTHFGFKTEAFF
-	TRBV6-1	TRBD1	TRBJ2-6	TGTGCCAGTGAAGGGACAGGGAGCTCTGGGGCCAACGTCCTGACTTTC	CASEGTGSSGANVLTF
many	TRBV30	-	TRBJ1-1	TGTGCCTGGAGTCTACGAGGGACCAACCGATACCATGACCCGAACACTGAAGCTTTCTTT	CAWSLRGTNRYHDPNTEAFF
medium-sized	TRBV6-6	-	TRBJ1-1	TGTGCCAGCGCCCCAGGGTTGGGCACTGAAGCTTTCTTT	CASAPGLGTEAFF
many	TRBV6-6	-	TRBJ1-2	TGTGCCAGCAGTTACCAAGGGGGGGACTATGGCTACACCTTC	CASSYQGGDYGYTF
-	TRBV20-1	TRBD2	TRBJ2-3	TGCAGTGCTAGGGCGGGGGGCCGAGATACGCAGTATTTT	CSARAGGRDTQYF
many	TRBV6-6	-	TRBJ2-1	TGTGCCAGCAGTTACTCCCCCTATGTGGAGGCCAGCTACAATGAGCAGTTCTTC	CASSYSPYVEASYNEQFF
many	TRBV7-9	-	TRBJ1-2	TGTGCCAGCAGCTTAGACGGAGGGGGCTACACCTTC	CASSLDGGGYTF
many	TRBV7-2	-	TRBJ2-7	TGTGCCAGCAGCTTCTCCGACTACGAGCAGTACTTC	CASSFSDYEQYF